This TCR beta chain stems from a study of shared clonotypes between healthy human individuals. Study results and limitations: In a handful of donors, around 5% of naive CD4 clonotypes appeared in common.

In the original analysis: ImmunoSEQ output lacked quality scores and full-length reads, limiting matched filtering. The assay was immunoSEQ multiplex PCR, and TCRdb's table has in-frame clones only and misses some. V, J and clone size reflect that table, while D and trimming were determined from the DNA. The sample lists about 1 million clones, approximately 78% occurring once. For this clone: The antigen is not known.

V lost 6 bases, J lost 0 bases, and 18 bases lay in between. Germline-derived CDR1 and CDR2 are MNHEY and SMNVEV (reference sequence). The CDR3 has 17 residues. The clonotype comes from a man between 18 and 29 years old in good health. Some clones in this sample may be carry-over from other donors' samples. Sequencing used memory CD4+ T cells from PBMCs. Subset specified: CD45RA-negative fraction. The chain couples TRBV27 to TRBJ2-1; D remains unclear. This chain's CDR3 is CASRPRPTVSSYNEQFF. DNA for the CDR3: TGTGCCAGCAGACCTCGTCCTACAGTCTCCTCCTACAATGAGCAGTTCTTC.